A selection of T cell receptor beta chains follows, all from one sample in a study of shared clonotypes between healthy human individuals. Repertoires were generated with immunoSEQ multiplex PCR, while TCRdb's copy carries only in-frame clones and drops some. The data contain some 2.1 million clones, roughly 94% of them singletons. Sequencing was done on a sample of naive CD8+ T cells sorted from blood. The source of these receptors is a man aged 18 to 35 in good health. The CDR3 runs from the conserved cysteine through the conserved F or W. Fields, in order: D gene, V gene, CDR3 length, J gene, clone size, CDR3 DNA, CDR3 protein. The D gene is left open where the match is weak. Clone size is not always given. Where it is, it says once, few, many or a class for expanded clones.

.,TRBV27,13,TRBJ1-3,.,TGTGCCAGCAGTTTGGGGCCTGGAAACACCATATATTTT,CASSLGPGNTIYF
.,TRBV19,15,TRBJ2-3,.,TGTGCCAGTAGTATAGTCCCCGACAGTGGGGATACGCAGTATTTT,CASSIVPDSGDTQYF
TRBD2,TRBV9,14,TRBJ2-1,.,TGTGCCAGCAGTTTAGCGGGAGGCTACAATGAGCAGTTCTTC,CASSLAGGYNEQFF
.,TRBV7-8,15,TRBJ2-7,.,TGTGCCAGCAGCTTAGCGTCGAAGGGGGCCTACGAGCAGTACTTC,CASSLASKGAYEQYF
.,TRBV12-5,18,TRBJ1-2,.,TGTGCTAGTGGTTTGGCCCTTCAGGGGTTTACCTCCCCGGGAGACTACACCTTC,CASGLALQGFTSPGDYTF
.,TRBV2,13,TRBJ2-5,.,TGTGCCAGCAGTGCGTGGGTACAAGAGACCCAGTACTTC,CASSAWVQETQYF
TRBD2,TRBV9,16,TRBJ2-3,once,TGTGCCAGCAGCGCCCACCTAGCGGGAACTGGAGATACGCAGTATTTT,CASSAHLAGTGDTQYF
.,TRBV27,14,TRBJ1-2,.,TGTGCCAGCAGTTTATCCCGTTATAGCTATGGCTACACCTTC,CASSLSRYSYGYTF
.,TRBV6-5,12,TRBJ1-4,.,TGTGCCAGCAGTTACGGGTCAGGGGAGGCTACTTTT,CASSYGSGEATF
.,TRBV7-7,13,TRBJ2-3,.,TGTGCTAGCAGCTTAAACCCCCCAGATACGCAGTATTTT,CASSLNPPDTQYF
.,TRBV6-5,16,TRBJ2-1,.,TGTGCCAGCAGTTACAGACGCGCAAGGGATGGTTATGAGCAGTTCTTC,CASSYRRARDGYEQFF
.,TRBV4-2,14,TRBJ2-1,.,TGTGCCAGCAGCCAGGTGCCGGGGAATAATGAGCAGTTCTTC,CASSQVPGNNEQFF
TRBD1,TRBV19,14,TRBJ1-5,.,TGTGCCAGTATTCCGGACAGGGGAGGACAGCCCCAGCATTTT,CASIPDRGGQPQHF
.,TRBV15,14,TRBJ2-3,.,TGTGCCACCAGCAGAGTAGATAACACAGATACGCAGTATTTT,CATSRVDNTDTQYF
.,TRBV9,15,TRBJ2-2,.,TGTGCCAGCAGCGTAGGGTTCTACGGAACCGGGGAGCTGTTTTTT,CASSVGFYGTGELFF
.,TRBV18,16,TRBJ2-7,.,TGTGCCAGCTCACCACCGGTAACGGGAAGCTCCTACGAGCAGTACTTC,CASSPPVTGSSYEQYF
.,TRBV9,15,TRBJ2-3,.,TGTGCCAGCAGCGTAGCTTTACTAGCCGGAGATACGCAGTATTTT,CASSVALLAGDTQYF
.,TRBV6-1,14,TRBJ1-3,.,TGTGCCAGCAGTGGACCGGTCTCTGGAAACACCATATATTTT,CASSGPVSGNTIYF
.,TRBV4-1,13,TRBJ2-5,.,TGCGCCAGCAGCCAGGTGGGGTCAGAGACCCAGTACTTC,CASSQVGSETQYF
TRBD1,TRBV5-6,15,TRBJ1-5,.,TGTGCCAGCAGCTTGGCCGAGACAGGGGACCAGCCCCAGCATTTT,CASSLAETGDQPQHF
TRBD2,TRBV9,17,TRBJ2-3,.,TGTGCCAGCAGCGTATCGGGACTAGCGACAAGCACAGATACGCAGTATTTT,CASSVSGLATSTDTQYF
.,TRBV4-1,15,TRBJ1-5,once,TGCGCCAGCAGCCAAGATGGTCGGTTGGGTCAGCCCCAGCATTTT,CASSQDGRLGQPQHF
.,TRBV7-9,13,TRBJ2-2,.,TGTGCCAGCAGCCCGCGAGTCACCGGGGAGCTGTTTTTT,CASSPRVTGELFF
.,TRBV9,14,TRBJ1-6,.,TGTGCCAGCAGCGCTGAGGGCCTAGACTCACCCCTCCACTTT,CASSAEGLDSPLHF
TRBD1,TRBV7-3,15,TRBJ2-2,.,TGTGCCAGCAGCCCCGGGACAGATACCACCGGGGAGCTGTTTTTT,CASSPGTDTTGELFF
.,TRBV4-1,12,TRBJ2-2,.,TGCGCCAGCAGCGAAGGACCCGGGGAGCTGTTTTTT,CASSEGPGELFF
TRBD1,TRBV7-9,14,TRBJ2-5,.,TGTGCCAGCAGGTCCGGGACAGCTGAAGAGACCCAGTACTTC,CASRSGTAEETQYF
.,TRBV12-5,12,TRBJ2-1,.,TGTGCCAGTGGTTTGACCAGCAATGAGCAGTTCTTC,CASGLTSNEQFF
TRBD2,TRBV27,14,TRBJ2-7,.,TGTGCCAGCAGAAGCGGGGGCCTTTCCTACGAGCAGTACTTC,CASRSGGLSYEQYF
TRBD2,TRBV30,16,TRBJ2-7,.,TGTGCCTGGAGTTTCTACTCAGCGGGGGGGCCCTACGAGCAGTACTTC,CAWSFYSAGGPYEQYF
.,TRBV6-6,15,TRBJ1-1,.,TGTGCCATTTACAAGTCGGGGCTTGGAGACACTGAAGCTTTCTTT,CAIYKSGLGDTEAFF
.,TRBV27,12,TRBJ2-1,once,TGTGCCTCAGGGGGGCTTTACAATGAGCAGTTCTTC,CASGGLYNEQFF
TRBD1,TRBV5-1,16,TRBJ1-4,once,TGCGCCAGCAGCAGGACAGGGGGTAGGGATAATGAAAAACTGTTTTTT,CASSRTGGRDNEKLFF
.,TRBV5-1,15,TRBJ2-3,.,TGCGCCAGCAGCTTGGGGCTGGGGACCACAGATACGCAGTATTTT,CASSLGLGTTDTQYF
TRBD1,TRBV7-9,16,TRBJ2-5,.,TGTGCCAGCAGCTTAATTGGCCAGGGGGCTTTTGAGACCCAGTACTTC,CASSLIGQGAFETQYF
.,TRBV28,12,TRBJ1-2,.,TGTGCCAGCAGTTTCGAAGGGTATGGCTACACCTTC,CASSFEGYGYTF
.,TRBV7-6,15,TRBJ2-1,.,TGTGCCAGCAGCTTAGATAGCGGCTCCTACAATGAGCAGTTCTTC,CASSLDSGSYNEQFF
.,TRBV7-7,14,TRBJ2-1,.,TGTGCTAGCAGCTTTCGGACTACCACCAATGAGCAGTTCTTC,CASSFRTTTNEQFF
.,TRBV6-5,11,TRBJ1-2,few,TGTGCCACCACCACGGGACGCGGCTACACCTTC,CATTTGRGYTF
.,TRBV18,20,TRBJ2-1,once,TGTGCCAGCTCATCAACCCCCGGTTTAGAGGTCCGCCCTAGTGTGAATGAGCAGTTCTTC,CASSSTPGLEVRPSVNEQFF